This TCR beta chain emerged from a study of healthy donors' naive CD4 and CD8 T cells. About the study: TCR alpha primers covered all functional IMGT alpha gene variants. Broader study findings: Alpha and beta chains were sequenced in bulk without pairing. CDR3 charge plus V and J genes appeared to account for around 12% of CD4/CD8 variance.

Points on this clonotype: As yet, its antigen is unknown.

Starting from roughly 0.55 ug of total RNA, TCR libraries were made with linear amplification. One entry per CDR3 protein results from TCRdb running MiXCR on the reads. Altogether roughly 200,000 distinct CDR3 sequences are present, over 60% being singletons, with the ten largest covering less than 2.5%. Trimming shortened V by 3 bases and J by 0 bases, and 11 bases separated the two germline ends. The germline CDR1 and CDR2 sequences are DFQATT and SNEGSKA (reference sequence). The CDR3 has 14 amino acids. Sorting defined naive CD4+ as CD4+CD8-CD45RO-CD45RA+ and naive CD8+ as CD8+CD4-CD45RA+CD27bright.

Sequencing was done on a sample of naive CD4+ and CD8+ T cells sorted from blood, pooled from several donors. The J gene is TRBJ1-1, the V gene TRBV20-1, with D possibly TRBD1 on 6 matching bases. The clonotype was recovered from a pool of human donors in good health; the sample pools cells from several healthy donors. CDR3 sequence reads: CSARGDRMNTEAFF. DNA of the CDR3: TGCAGTGCTAGGGGCGACAGGATGAACACTGAAGCTTTCTTT.